Listed here are 9 T cell receptor beta chains from one sample, sequenced in a study of OX40 agonist ivuxolimab in advanced cancers. The protocol was immunoSEQ multiplex PCR, while the TCRdb copy is restricted to in-frame clones and leaves out a portion. The table has 70,000 to 80,000 clones, 75% to 95% seen once. The sequencing used CD4+ or CD8+ T cells sorted from blood, collected in a trial of the OX40 agonist ivuxolimab. Source of these receptors: an adult with an advanced solid tumor such as melanoma, head and neck, liver or kidney cancer.

J is TRBJ1-5 and V is TRBV7-2, with D perhaps TRBD1 (6 bases). The CDR3 has 15 residues. The V end lost 0 bases, the J end lost 10 bases, and 16 bases lay between the germline ends. From germline, CDR1 is SGHTA and CDR2 FQGNSA. The CDR3 DNA reads TGTGCCAGCAGCTTAGCGAAGGGGGACCTGGAACCCCAGCATTTT. The encoded protein is CASSLAKGDLEPQHF.

J is TRBJ2-7 and V is TRBV4-2; maybe TRBD1 (5 bases). In germline, CDR1 is LGHNA, CDR2 YNFKEQ. The CDR3 runs 15 residues. V was shortened by 0 bases and J by 4 bases, with 13 bases between the two germline ends. CDR3 loop: CASSQDARESYEQYF. DNA of the CDR3: TGTGCCAGCAGCCAAGATGCCAGGGAATCATACGAGCAGTACTTC.

The chain is built from TRBV4-3 and TRBJ2-7; no clear D. This CDR3 has 15 residues. Germline-derived CDR1 and CDR2 are LGHNA and YSLEER. Trimming removed 1 base from V and 0 bases from J, with 10 bases in between. As DNA, the CDR3 is TGCGCCAGCAGCCAAGGTCCACGGCACTCCTACGAGCAGTACTTC. This sequence encodes CASSQGPRHSYEQYF.

This chain joins TRBV19 and TRBJ1-1; maybe TRBD1 (5 bases). Trimming shortened V by 1 base and J by 7 bases, and 7 bases separated the two germline ends. Germline V lookup: CDR1 LNHDA, CDR2 SQIVND (reference sequence). The CDR3 runs 12 residues. This chain's CDR3 is CASSIGDLEAFF. The CDR3 coding sequence is TGTGCCAGTAGTATAGGGGACCTTGAAGCTTTCTTT.

The chain has TRBV13 and TRBJ1-1, with a weak D call TRBD1 (6 bases). The CDR3 consists of 13 residues. The V end was cut by 2 bases, the J end by 5 bases, with 9 bases between. Germline V CDR1 and CDR2: PRHDT, FYEKMQ (reference sequence). This chain's CDR3 is CASSLLRGTEAFF. As DNA, the CDR3 is TGTGCCAGCAGCTTACTAAGGGGGACTGAAGCTTTCTTT.

The rearrangement uses TRBV27 and TRBJ2-5, with D unclear. The CDR3 is made up of 14 amino acids. The germline CDR1 and CDR2 sequences are MNHEY and SMNVEV (reference sequence). V was shortened by 5 bases and J by 2 bases, with 12 bases between the two germline ends. The CDR3 reads CASSNVDAQETQYF. CDR3 in DNA: TGTGCCAGCAGTAATGTCGACGCACAAGAGACCCAGTACTTC.

For this clone: The junction does not match germline at one end; this may be a read error. Other DNA sequences from this sample encode an identical CDR3 as well. The V call is TRBV7-7, the J call TRBJ1-3; 7 nucleotides line up with TRBD1. The CDR3 spans 15 residues. Germline assignment: CDR1 SSHAT and CDR2 FNYEAQ (reference sequence). CDR3 sequence reads: CASSLETGPGNTIYF. CDR3 coding DNA: TGTGCTAGCAGCTTAGAGACAGGGCCTGGAAACACCATATATTTT.

This chain joins TRBV19 and TRBJ2-7; TRBD2 matches at 7 bases. The CDR3 has 14 amino acids. V shed 1 base, J shed 4 bases, and the junction held 4 bases outside the gene matches. Germline CDR1 LNHDA, CDR2 SQIVND (reference sequence). The DNA of the CDR3 is TGTGCCAGTAGTATAGCAGGGACTAATTACGAGCAGTACTTC. Protein: CASSIAGTNYEQYF.

Written as DNA, the CDR3 is TGTGCCAGCAGCAATGGACTAGATGAGCAGTTCTTC. Encoded protein: CASSNGLDEQFF. The chain combines TRBV6-5 with TRBJ2-1; the match to TRBD2 covers 7 bases. The CDR3 sequence is 12 residues long. The ends lost 6 bases at V and 8 bases at J; junction bases unmatched: 4. Germline V gene lookup returns CDR1 MNHEY and CDR2 SVGAGI.